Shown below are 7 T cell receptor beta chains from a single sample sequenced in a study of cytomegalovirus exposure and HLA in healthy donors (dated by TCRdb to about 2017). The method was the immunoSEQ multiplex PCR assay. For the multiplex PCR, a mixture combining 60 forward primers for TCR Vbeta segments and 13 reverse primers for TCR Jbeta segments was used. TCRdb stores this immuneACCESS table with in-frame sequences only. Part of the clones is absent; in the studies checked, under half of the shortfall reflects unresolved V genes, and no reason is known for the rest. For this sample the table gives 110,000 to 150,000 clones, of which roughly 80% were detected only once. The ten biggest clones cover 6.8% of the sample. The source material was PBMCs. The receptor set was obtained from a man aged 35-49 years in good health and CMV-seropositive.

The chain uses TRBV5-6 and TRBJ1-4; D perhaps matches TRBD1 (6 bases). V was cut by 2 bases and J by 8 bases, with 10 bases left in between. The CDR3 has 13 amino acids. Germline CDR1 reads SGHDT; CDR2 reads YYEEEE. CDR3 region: CASSFRTAEKLFF. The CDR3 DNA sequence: TGTGCCAGCAGCTTTCGGACAGCCGAAAAACTGTTTTTT.

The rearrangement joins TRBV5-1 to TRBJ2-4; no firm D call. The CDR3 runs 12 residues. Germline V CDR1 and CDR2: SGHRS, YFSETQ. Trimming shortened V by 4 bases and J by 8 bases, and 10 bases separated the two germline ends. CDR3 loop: CASSRDGDIQYF. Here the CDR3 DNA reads TGCGCCAGCAGCCGTGACGGAGACATTCAGTACTTC.

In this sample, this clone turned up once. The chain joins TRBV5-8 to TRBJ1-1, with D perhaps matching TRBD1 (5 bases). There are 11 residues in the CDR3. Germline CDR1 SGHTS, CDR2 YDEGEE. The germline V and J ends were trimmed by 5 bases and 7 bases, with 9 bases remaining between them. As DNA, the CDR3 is TGTGCCAGCAGGACAGTATTTGAAGCTTTCTTT. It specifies CASRTVFEAFF.

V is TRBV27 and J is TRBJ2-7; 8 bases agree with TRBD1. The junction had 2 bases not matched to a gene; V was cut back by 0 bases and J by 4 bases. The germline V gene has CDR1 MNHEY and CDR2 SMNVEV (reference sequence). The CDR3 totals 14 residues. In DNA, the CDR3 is TGTGCCAGCAGTTTATCGCACAGGGGGTACGAGCAGTACTTC. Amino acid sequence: CASSLSHRGYEQYF.

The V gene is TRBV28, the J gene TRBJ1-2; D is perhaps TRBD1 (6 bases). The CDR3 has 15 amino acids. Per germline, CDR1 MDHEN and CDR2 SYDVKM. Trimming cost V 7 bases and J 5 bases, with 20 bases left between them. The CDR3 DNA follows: TGTGCCAGCACTCAGATGGGGGGCGGGGGGTATGGCTACACCTTC. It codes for CASTQMGGGGYGYTF.

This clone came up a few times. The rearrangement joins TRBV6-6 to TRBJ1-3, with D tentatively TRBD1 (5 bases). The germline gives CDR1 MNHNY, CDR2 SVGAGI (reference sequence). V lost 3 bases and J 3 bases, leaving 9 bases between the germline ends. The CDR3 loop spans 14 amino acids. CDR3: CASSYAGRGNTIYF. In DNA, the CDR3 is TGTGCCAGCAGTTATGCGGGACGTGGAAACACCATATATTTT.

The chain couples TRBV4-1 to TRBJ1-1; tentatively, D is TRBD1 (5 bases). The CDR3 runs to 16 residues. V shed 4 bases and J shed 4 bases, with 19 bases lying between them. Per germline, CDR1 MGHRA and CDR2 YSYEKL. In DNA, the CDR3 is TGCGCCAGCAGCCTCGCCGGCGGGGCGCGATCCACTGAAGCTTTCTTT. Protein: CASSLAGGARSTEAFF.